This T cell receptor beta chain was recovered during a study of cytomegalovirus exposure and HLA in healthy donors. The assay was immunoSEQ multiplex PCR, and TCRdb's table has in-frame clones only and misses some. The sample includes about 73,000 clones, 94% of them seen just once. Study-wide results and limits: Among TCR beta chains, those listed as cytomegalovirus-associated numbered over 150.

Comments on this clone: Its antigen is unidentified.

Trimming took 5 bases from V and 0 from J, leaving 12 bases between them. The CDR3 runs to 15 residues. Germline V gene lookup returns CDR1 SNHLY and CDR2 FYNNEI. Sample: PBMCs. This clonotype was sampled from a woman younger than 30 in good health and CMV-seropositive. The rearrangement links TRBV2 to TRBJ2-3, with unresolved D. The CDR3 DNA is TGTGCCAGCAGTCAACAGATGGCTAGCACAGATACGCAGTATTTT. Translated: CASSQQMASTDTQYF.